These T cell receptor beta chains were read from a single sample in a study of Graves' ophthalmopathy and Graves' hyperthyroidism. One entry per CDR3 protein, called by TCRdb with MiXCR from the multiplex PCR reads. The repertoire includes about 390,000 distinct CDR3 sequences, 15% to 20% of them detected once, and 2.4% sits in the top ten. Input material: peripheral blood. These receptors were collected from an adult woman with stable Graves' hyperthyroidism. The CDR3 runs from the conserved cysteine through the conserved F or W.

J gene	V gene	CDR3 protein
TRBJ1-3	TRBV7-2	CASSYNSGNTIYF
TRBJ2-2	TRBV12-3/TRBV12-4	CASSLRTGRTGELFF
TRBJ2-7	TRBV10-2	CASSESGPAGLYEQYF
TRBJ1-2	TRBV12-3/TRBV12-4	CASSSGGHGYTF
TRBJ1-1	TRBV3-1	CASTSGHGNTEAFF
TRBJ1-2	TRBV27	CASSPQGSNYGYTF
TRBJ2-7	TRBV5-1	CASSLGGWMGDRTSSYEQYF
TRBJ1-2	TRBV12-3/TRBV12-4	CASSIGGLGYTF
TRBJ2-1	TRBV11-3	CASSQPPLDEQFF
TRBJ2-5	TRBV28	CASSRETTGGSGETQYF
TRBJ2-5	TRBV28	CASSLGRGRETQYF
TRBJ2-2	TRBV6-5	CASSYSGPRELFF